Described below is a single T cell receptor (beta chain) sequence and its context. In the original analysis: How many nucleated cells were present was estimated from reference gene primer amplification. The assay was immunoSEQ multiplex PCR, and TCRdb's table has in-frame clones only and misses some. V, J and clone size derive from that table, while D and trimming were established from the DNA sequence. The sample has under 250,000 clones, around 80% seen once. This entry is derived from a study of blood T cell repertoires in COVID-19. Study in general: Samples taken during acute and convalescent COVID-19 were collected in the United States, Italy and Spain. Nucleic acid was either cDNA or gDNA, and it came from T cells, B-cell-depleted T cells, or PBMCs.

The sequenced sample was peripheral blood. The TCR originated in a woman between 40 and 55 years old with acute or convalescent COVID-19.

The CDR3 reads CASSLAPDRIEKLFF. Here the CDR3 DNA reads TGTGCCAGCAGCTTAGCACCGGACAGGATCGAAAAACTGTTTTTT. This sequence joins TRBV7-2 and TRBJ1-4; 7 bases align to TRBD1. J lost 8 bases, V lost 0 bases, and 6 bases had no gene match. The germline V gene has CDR1 SGHTA and CDR2 FQGNSA. The CDR3 runs to 15 residues.